Listed here is a single T cell receptor (beta chain). This clonotype was recorded a few times. Its binding antigen is unknown. No qualities accompany the bases; no much larger clone lies one base away. The record originates from a study of response to subunit inactivated influenza vaccine listed by TCRdb under 2018. Broadly, across the study: The study used deep quantitative T cell receptor repertoire profiling to track responses to a trivalent subunit inactivated influenza vaccine.

The CDR3 sequence holds 13 residues, the cysteine and phenylalanine included. The entry retains the CDR3 DNA only, 39 bases that are in frame from base 1. From the germline V gene (reference sequence), CDR1 is SEHNR and CDR2 is FQNEAQ. Trimming takes 7 bases from V and 5 bases from J, and the germline ends sit 14 bases apart. General conclusions and limits of the study: According to the authors, only a limited number of new T cells may be recruited by each seasonal influenza vaccination.

The library was built by means of RT-PCR. Sequencing used an Illumina HiSeq 2500. TCRdb trimmed the raw reads at Q25, called clones with MiXCR and kept productive beta chains. Entries are consolidated by CDR3 protein sequence, retaining the most common genes and DNA. The sample table holds about 580,000 distinct CDR3 sequences, of which 14% were seen once. The top ten clones comprise 11% of the sample. The sample in question was PBMCs from blood, obtained roughly 12 days after vaccination. The chain links TRBV7-9 with TRBJ1-2; D gene: possibly TRBD1, on 6 matching bases. This receptor was obtained from a man in his forties or fifties who received an inactivated influenza vaccine. Donor details come from another sample of the same person, matched by shared clones. The nucleotides are TGTGCCAGCACCCAAGGGGGGGCTTATGGCTACACCTTC. This yields the protein CASTQGGAYGYTF.